One T cell receptor beta chain is described in this entry. This sample was included in a study of blood T cell repertoires in COVID-19. Study-level information: The cDNA or gDNA used as material had been derived from T cells, B-cell-depleted T cells, or PBMCs.

Authors' analysis steps: From reference gene primer amplification, estimates of nucleated cell counts were derived. The protocol was immunoSEQ multiplex PCR, while the TCRdb copy is restricted to in-frame clones and leaves out a portion. That table furnishes V, J and clone size, whereas the DNA furnished D and trimming. The repertoire holds roughly 190,000 clones, with roughly nine tenths as singletons. This clonotype originated in a woman aged 25 to 39 who had recovered from COVID-19. Sequencing was carried out using PBMCs or T cells enriched from blood (not recorded which).

The CDR3 DNA reads as TGCGCCAGCACCATAGGGAGGGGTGACACTGAAGCTTTCTTT. Its protein product is CASTIGRGDTEAFF. The rearrangement uses TRBV5-1 and TRBJ1-1; the D gene is possibly TRBD1 (5 bases). Trimming pared 6 bases from V and 3 bases from J, leaving 15 bases between. CDR1 is SGHRS and CDR2 is YFSETQ in the germline V gene. The CDR3 has 14 amino acids.